The 14 T cell receptor beta chains presented below share a single source sample, sequenced in a study of radiation and T cells in renal cell carcinoma. The data were produced by immunoSEQ multiplex PCR, yet TCRdb's version contains in-frame clones alone and is incomplete. The sample records 9,000 to 9,500 clones, 50% to 70% being singletons. This sample's treatment: 15 Gy SBRT to primary tumor, nephrectomy 4 weeks later. The sequenced sample was tumor tissue, obtained from a patient whose treatment included radiotherapy and nephrectomy. Receptors were obtained from a woman aged 50 to 60 with renal cell carcinoma.

This clone is classed as medium-sized (0.01 to 0.1%). The chain links TRBV30 to TRBJ2-2; perhaps D is TRBD1 or TRBD2 (5 bases each). This CDR3 region has 13 residues. Per the germline V gene, CDR1 is GTSNPN and CDR2 is SVGIG (reference sequence). V was clipped by 3 bases and J by 3 bases, with 8 bases between them. The CDR3 DNA reads as TGTGCCTGGAGCGAGGGGTACACCGGGGAGCTGTTTTTT. Its translation: CAWSEGYTGELFF.

V usage is TRBV27 and J usage is TRBJ2-1; D remains unclear. The V end lost 3 bases, the J end lost 5 bases, and 2 bases lay between the germline ends. Looked up from germline, CDR1 is MNHEY and CDR2 is SMNVEV (reference sequence). CDR3 length equals 11 residues. CDR3 in amino acids: CASSFNNEQFF. CDR3 nucleotide sequence: TGTGCCAGCAGTTTCAACAATGAGCAGTTCTTC.

The gene calls are TRBV9 and TRBJ1-1; TRBD1 aligns across 7 bases. The CDR3 runs to 13 residues. Trimming at V came to 3 bases and at J to 4 bases, leaving 3 bases not matched to a gene. Per germline, CDR1 SGDLS and CDR2 YYNGEE. The CDR3 sequence: CASSAQGVTEAFF. The CDR3 DNA follows: TGTGCCAGCAGCGCCCAGGGGGTCACTGAAGCTTTCTTT. Looking up the rest from reference TRBV9 and TRBJ1-1 gives the full variable domain: DSGVTQTPKHLITATGQRVTLRCSPRSGDLSVYWYQQSLDQGLQFLIQYYNGEERAKGNILERFSAQQFPDLHSELNLSSLELGDSALYFCASSAQGVTEAFFGQGTRLTVV.

J is TRBJ1-5 and V is TRBV28; D ambiguous. CDR3 length: 16 amino acids. Trimming removed 2 bases at V and 2 bases at J, with 13 bases between. CDR1 is MDHEN, CDR2 SYDVKM, per germline. CDR3 in DNA: TGTGCCAGCAGTTTAGCCCAGGACGGGGGCAATCAGCCCCAGCATTTT. Protein product: CASSLAQDGGNQPQHF. The full variable domain, with the rest looked up from reference TRBV28 and TRBJ1-5, is DVKVTQSSRYLVKRTGEKVFLECVQDMDHENMFWYRQDPGLGLRLIYFSYDVKMKEKGDIPEGYSVSREKKERFSLILESASTNQTSMYLCASSLAQDGGNQPQHFGDGTRLSIL.

The chain uses TRBV28 and TRBJ1-1; D is ambiguous. Trimming stripped 2 bases from V and 3 bases from J, with 4 bases between. CDR1 MDHEN and CDR2 SYDVKM come from the germline V gene. The CDR3 loop spans 12 amino acids. CDR3 DNA: TGTGCCAGCAGTTTAGGGGACACTGAAGCTTTCTTT. Translation: CASSLGDTEAFF. Full variable domain (remainder filled in from reference TRBV28 and TRBJ1-1): DVKVTQSSRYLVKRTGEKVFLECVQDMDHENMFWYRQDPGLGLRLIYFSYDVKMKEKGDIPEGYSVSREKKERFSLILESASTNQTSMYLCASSLGDTEAFFGQGTRLTVV.

This clone has just a few counts. The gene calls are TRBV6-6 and TRBJ1-5, with TRBD1 identical over 7 bases. The CDR3 spans 15 residues. Germline lookup yields CDR1 MNHNY and CDR2 SVGAGI (reference sequence). V was clipped by 4 bases and J by 4 bases; unmatched bases: 7. The CDR3 DNA is TGTGCCAGCAGTTCCACGACAGGGCCTAATCAGCCCCAGCATTTT. Encoded protein: CASSSTTGPNQPQHF.

The chain combines TRBV19 with TRBJ2-1; 8 nucleotides match TRBD1. The V gene end was trimmed by 2 bases and the J gene end by 7 bases; junction bases not matched to a gene: 7. This CDR3 has 15 residues. Germline assignment: CDR1 LNHDA and CDR2 SQIVND (reference sequence). CDR3 protein: CASSITRDRSNEQFF. In DNA, the CDR3 is TGTGCCAGTAGTATAACCCGGGACAGGTCGAATGAGCAGTTCTTC.

Of note for this clone: The sample carries other DNA sequences with the same CDR3. This chain joins TRBV27 and TRBJ1-1; D remains ambiguous. The V end was cut by 5 bases, the J end by 1 base, with 11 bases between. The CDR3 spans 14 residues. The V gene's germline CDR1 is MNHEY and CDR2 SMNVEV (reference sequence). The CDR3 DNA reads as TGTGCCAGCAGTACTCAAGACCGGAACACTGAAGCTTTCTTT. Its translation: CASSTQDRNTEAFF.

This clone was counted between two and nine times. The chain uses TRBV6-5 and TRBJ2-7; D uncertain. V was shortened by 5 bases and J by 3 bases, with 11 bases between the two germline ends. This CDR3 region has 13 residues. The germline V gene has CDR1 MNHEY and CDR2 SVGAGI. As DNA, the CDR3 is TGTGCCAGCAGTGACCCACCCGTCTACGAGCAGTACTTC. It encodes CASSDPPVYEQYF.

This sequence joins TRBV9 and TRBJ2-2, with 9 bases aligning to TRBD2. Germline V gene lookup returns CDR1 SGDLS and CDR2 YYNGEE. Losses at the gene ends were 0 bases for V and 5 bases for J; bases not matched to a gene: 2. The CDR3 is 15 amino acids. CDR3 sequence: CASSVDTSGTGELFF. The CDR3 bases are TGTGCCAGCAGCGTAGATACTAGCGGGACCGGGGAGCTGTTTTTT.

This clone was detected only once. This rearrangement joins TRBV28 to TRBJ1-5; D remains ambiguous. The V end was cut by 7 bases, the J end by 4 bases, with 11 bases between. The length of the CDR3 is 13 residues. From germline, CDR1 is MDHEN and CDR2 SYDVKM. CDR3: CASIGAPNQPQHF. In DNA, the CDR3 is TGTGCCAGCATTGGAGCCCCGAATCAGCCCCAGCATTTT.

This chain joins TRBV10-3 and TRBJ2-3; 8 positions match TRBD1. With V trimmed by 6 bases and J by 0 bases, 2 bases remained unmatched. The CDR3 totals 14 residues. Germline assignment: CDR1 ENHRY and CDR2 SYGVKD. This CDR3 is CAIRRDRSTDTQYF. CDR3 coding DNA: TGTGCCATCAGAAGGGACAGGAGCACAGATACGCAGTATTTT.

V and J are TRBV9 and TRBJ2-1, with D possibly TRBD2 on 6 matching bases. V was cut by 0 bases and J by 7 bases, with 14 bases left in between. CDR1 is SGDLS and CDR2 is YYNGEE in the germline V gene. The CDR3 extends over 15 amino acids. The CDR3: CASSVVGTLGNEQFF. In DNA form, the CDR3 reads TGTGCCAGCAGCGTAGTTGGGACTTTGGGGAATGAGCAGTTCTTC.

This clone turned up a few times. The chain couples TRBV4-1 to TRBJ2-7, with D perhaps matching TRBD2 (5 bases). V was clipped by 1 base and J by 0 bases, with 13 bases between them. Germline V CDR1 and CDR2: MGHRA, YSYEKL. This CDR3 comprises 16 residues. The CDR3 DNA reads as TGCGCCAGCAGCCAAGTCTCGCGGGCGGGCTCCTACGAGCAGTACTTC. Amino acids: CASSQVSRAGSYEQYF.